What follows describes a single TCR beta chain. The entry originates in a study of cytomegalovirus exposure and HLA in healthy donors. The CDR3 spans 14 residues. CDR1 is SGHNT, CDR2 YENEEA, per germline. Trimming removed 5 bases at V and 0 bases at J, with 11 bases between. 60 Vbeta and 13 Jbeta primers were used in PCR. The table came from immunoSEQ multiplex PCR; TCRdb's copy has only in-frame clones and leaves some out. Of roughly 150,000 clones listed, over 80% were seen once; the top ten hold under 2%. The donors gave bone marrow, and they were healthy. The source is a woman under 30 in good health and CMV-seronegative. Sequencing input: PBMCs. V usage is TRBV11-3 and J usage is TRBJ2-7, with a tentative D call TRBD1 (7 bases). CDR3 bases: TGTGCCAGCAGCCAGGGGGGTAGCTCCTACGAGCAGTACTTC. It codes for CASSQGGSSYEQYF.